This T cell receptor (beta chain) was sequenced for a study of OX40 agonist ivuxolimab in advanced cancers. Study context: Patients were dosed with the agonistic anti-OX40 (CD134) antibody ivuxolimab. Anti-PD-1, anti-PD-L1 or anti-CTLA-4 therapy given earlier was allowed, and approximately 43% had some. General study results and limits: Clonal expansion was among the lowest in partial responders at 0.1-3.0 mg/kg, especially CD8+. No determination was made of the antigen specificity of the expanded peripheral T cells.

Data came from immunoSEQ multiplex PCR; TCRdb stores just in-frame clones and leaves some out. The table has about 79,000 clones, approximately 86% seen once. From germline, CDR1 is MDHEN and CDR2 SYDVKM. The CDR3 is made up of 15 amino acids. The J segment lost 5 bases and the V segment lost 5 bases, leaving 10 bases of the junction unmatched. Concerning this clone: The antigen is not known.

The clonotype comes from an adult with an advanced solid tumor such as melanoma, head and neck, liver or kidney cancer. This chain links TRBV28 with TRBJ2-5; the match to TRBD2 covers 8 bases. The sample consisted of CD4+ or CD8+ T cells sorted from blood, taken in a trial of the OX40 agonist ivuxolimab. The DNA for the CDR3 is TGTGCCAGCAGTCCGGGGGGGACTAGTCGGGAGACCCAGTACTTC. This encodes CASSPGGTSRETQYF.